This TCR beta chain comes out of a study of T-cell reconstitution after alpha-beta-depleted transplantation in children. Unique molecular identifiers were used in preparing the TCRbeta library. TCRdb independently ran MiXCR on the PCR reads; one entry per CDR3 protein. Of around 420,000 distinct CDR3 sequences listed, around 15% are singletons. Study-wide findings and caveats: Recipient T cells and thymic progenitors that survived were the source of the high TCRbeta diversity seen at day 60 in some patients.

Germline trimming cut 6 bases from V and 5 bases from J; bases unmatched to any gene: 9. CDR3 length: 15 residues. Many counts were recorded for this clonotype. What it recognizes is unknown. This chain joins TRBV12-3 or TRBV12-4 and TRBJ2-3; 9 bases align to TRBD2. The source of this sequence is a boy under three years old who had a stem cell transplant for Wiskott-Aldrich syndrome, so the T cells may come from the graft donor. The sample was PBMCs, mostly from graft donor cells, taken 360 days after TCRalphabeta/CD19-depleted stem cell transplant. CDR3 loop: CASSALGLAKDTQYF. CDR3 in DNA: TGTGCCAGCAGCGCCCTTGGACTAGCGAAAGATACGCAGTATTTT.